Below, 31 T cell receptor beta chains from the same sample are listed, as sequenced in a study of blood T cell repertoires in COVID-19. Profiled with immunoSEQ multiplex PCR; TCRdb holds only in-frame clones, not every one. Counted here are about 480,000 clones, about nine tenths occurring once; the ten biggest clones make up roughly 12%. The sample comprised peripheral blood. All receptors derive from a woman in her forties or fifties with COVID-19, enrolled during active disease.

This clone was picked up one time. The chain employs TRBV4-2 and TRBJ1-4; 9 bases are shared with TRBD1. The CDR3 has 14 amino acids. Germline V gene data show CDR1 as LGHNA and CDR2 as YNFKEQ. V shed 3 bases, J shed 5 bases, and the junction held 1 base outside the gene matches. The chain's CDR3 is CASSHDRGNEKLFF. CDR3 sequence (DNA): TGTGCCAGCAGCCACGACAGGGGGAATGAAAAACTGTTTTTT.

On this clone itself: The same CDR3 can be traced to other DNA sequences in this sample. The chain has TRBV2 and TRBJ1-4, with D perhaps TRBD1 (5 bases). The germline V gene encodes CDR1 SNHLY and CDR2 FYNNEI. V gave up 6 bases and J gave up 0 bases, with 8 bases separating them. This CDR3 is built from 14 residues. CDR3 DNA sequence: TGTGCCAGCAGCCCGACAGCAACTAATGAAAAACTGTTTTTT. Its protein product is CASSPTATNEKLFF.

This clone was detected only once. CDR3 loop: CASSPVQGVNYGYTF. In DNA form, the CDR3 reads TGTGCCAGCTCACCAGTACAGGGGGTAAACTATGGCTACACCTTC. The rearrangement uses TRBV18 and TRBJ1-2, with TRBD1 identical over 8 bases. Germline CDR1 is KGHSH and CDR2 is LQKENI. V lost 2 bases to trimming and J lost 2 bases; unmatched junction nucleotides: 4. This CDR3 comprises 15 residues.

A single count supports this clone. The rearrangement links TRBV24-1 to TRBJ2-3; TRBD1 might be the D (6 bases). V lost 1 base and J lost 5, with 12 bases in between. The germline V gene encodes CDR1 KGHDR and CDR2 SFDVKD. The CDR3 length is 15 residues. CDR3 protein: CATSDFTGPKDTQYF. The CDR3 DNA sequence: TGTGCCACCAGTGATTTTACAGGGCCAAAAGATACGCAGTATTTT.

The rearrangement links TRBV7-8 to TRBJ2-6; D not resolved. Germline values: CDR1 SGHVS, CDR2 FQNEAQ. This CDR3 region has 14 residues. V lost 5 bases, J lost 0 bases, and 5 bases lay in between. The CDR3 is CASSPFSGANVLTF. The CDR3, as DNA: TGTGCCAGCAGCCCGTTCTCTGGGGCCAACGTCCTGACTTTC.

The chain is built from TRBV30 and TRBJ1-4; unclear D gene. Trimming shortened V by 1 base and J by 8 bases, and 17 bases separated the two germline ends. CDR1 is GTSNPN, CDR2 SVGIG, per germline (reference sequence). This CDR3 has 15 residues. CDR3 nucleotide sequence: TGTGCCTGGAGTGACTGGACTGCTCGCGGCGAAAAACTGTTTTTT. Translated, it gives CAWSDWTARGEKLFF.

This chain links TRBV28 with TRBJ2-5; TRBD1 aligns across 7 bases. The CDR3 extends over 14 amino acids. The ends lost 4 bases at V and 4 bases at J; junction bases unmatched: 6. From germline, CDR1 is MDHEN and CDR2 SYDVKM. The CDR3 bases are TGTGCCAGCAGTTACCGACAGGGAATAGAGACCCAGTACTTC. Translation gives CASSYRQGIETQYF.

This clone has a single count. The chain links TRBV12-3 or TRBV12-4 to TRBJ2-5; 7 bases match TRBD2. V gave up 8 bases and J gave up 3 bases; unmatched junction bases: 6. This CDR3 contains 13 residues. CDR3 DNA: TGTGCCAGCCATCCGGGGAGGGAAGAGACCCAGTACTTC. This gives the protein CASHPGREETQYF.

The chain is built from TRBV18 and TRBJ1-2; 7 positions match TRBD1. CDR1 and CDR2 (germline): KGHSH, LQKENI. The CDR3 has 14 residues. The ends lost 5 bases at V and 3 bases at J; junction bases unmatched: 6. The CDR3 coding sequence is TGTGCCAGCTCAAGACAGGGTGAAGACTATGGCTACACCTTC. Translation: CASSRQGEDYGYTF.

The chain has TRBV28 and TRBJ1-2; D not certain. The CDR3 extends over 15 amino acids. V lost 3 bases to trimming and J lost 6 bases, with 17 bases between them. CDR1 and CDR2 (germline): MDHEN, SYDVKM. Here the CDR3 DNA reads TGTGCCAGCAGTTTTCAGGTGGCGGGGAGGGATGGCTACACCTTC. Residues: CASSFQVAGRDGYTF.

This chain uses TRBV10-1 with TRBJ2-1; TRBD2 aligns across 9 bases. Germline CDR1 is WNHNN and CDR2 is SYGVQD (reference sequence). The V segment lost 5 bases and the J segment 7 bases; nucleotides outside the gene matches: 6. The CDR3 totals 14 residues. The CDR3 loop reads CASSSSGDQNEQFF. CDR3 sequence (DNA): TGCGCCAGCAGTTCTAGCGGGGACCAGAATGAGCAGTTCTTC.

CDR3 sequence (DNA): TGTGCCAGCAGCGTAGGCGTACAGCCGAGAAACACCATATATTTT. Translated: CASSVGVQPRNTIYF. The rearrangement joins TRBV9 to TRBJ1-3; D gene unclear. Trimming removed 0 bases at V and 5 bases at J, with 12 bases between. Germline CDR1 is SGDLS and CDR2 is YYNGEE. The CDR3 totals 15 residues.

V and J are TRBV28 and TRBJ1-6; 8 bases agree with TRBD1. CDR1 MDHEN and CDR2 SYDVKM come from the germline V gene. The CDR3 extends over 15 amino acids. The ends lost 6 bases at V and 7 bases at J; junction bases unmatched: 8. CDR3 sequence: CASSLDRARNSPLHF. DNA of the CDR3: TGTGCCAGCAGCCTGGACAGGGCCCGAAATTCACCCCTCCACTTT.

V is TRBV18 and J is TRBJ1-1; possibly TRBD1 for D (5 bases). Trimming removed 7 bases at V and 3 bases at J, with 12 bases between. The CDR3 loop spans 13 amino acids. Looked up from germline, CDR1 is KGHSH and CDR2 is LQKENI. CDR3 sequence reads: CASFFRVDTEAFF. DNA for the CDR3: TGTGCCAGCTTTTTCAGGGTGGACACTGAAGCTTTCTTT.

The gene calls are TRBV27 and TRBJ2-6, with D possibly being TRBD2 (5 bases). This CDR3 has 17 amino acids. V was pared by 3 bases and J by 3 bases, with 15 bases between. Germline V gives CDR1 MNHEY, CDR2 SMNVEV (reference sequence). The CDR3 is CASSLGIGRGGANVLTF. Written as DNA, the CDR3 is TGTGCCAGCAGTTTGGGGATAGGGAGAGGTGGGGCCAACGTCCTGACTTTC.

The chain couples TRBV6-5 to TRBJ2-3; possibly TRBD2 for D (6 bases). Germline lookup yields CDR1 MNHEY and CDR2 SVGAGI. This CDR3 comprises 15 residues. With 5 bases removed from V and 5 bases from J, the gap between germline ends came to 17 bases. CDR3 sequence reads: CASSLSSSGLDTQYF. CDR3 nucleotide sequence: TGTGCCAGCAGTCTCTCGAGTAGCGGACTAGATACGCAGTATTTT.

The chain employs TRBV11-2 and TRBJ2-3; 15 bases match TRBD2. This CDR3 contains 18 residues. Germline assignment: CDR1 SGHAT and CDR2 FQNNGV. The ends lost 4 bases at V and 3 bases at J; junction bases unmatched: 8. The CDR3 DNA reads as TGTGCCAGCAGCTCCTGGACTAGCGGGGGGGCCTTTACAGATACGCAGTATTTT. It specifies CASSSWTSGGAFTDTQYF.

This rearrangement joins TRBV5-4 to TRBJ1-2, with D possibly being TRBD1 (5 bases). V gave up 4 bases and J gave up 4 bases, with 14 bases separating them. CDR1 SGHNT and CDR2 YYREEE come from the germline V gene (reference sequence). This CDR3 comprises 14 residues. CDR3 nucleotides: TGTGCCAGCAGCCCGGGGGGTAGCATCTATGGCTACACCTTC. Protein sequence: CASSPGGSIYGYTF.

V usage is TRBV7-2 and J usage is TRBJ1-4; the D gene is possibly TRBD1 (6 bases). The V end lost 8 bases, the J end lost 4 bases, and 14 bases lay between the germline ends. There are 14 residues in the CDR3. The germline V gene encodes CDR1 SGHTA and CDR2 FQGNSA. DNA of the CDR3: TGTGCCAGCTCCCTGGACAGCTTTAATGAAAAACTGTTTTTT. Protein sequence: CASSLDSFNEKLFF.

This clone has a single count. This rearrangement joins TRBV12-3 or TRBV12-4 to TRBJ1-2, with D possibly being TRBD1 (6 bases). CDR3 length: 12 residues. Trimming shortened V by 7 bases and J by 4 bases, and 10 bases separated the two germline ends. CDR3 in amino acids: CASTQGGYGYTF. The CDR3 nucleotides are TGTGCCAGCACTCAAGGGGGCTATGGCTACACCTTC.

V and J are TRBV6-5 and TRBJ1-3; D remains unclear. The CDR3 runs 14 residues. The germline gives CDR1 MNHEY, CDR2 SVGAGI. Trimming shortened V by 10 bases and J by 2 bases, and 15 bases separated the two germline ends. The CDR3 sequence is CATVPGFAGNTIYF. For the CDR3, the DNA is TGTGCCACCGTCCCAGGCTTCGCTGGAAACACCATATATTTT.

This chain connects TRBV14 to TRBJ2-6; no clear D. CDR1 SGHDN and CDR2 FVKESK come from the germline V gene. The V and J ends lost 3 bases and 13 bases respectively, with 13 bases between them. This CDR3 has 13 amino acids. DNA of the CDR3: TGTGCCAGCAGCCATCTCGCAGAACAAGTCCTGACTTTC. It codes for CASSHLAEQVLTF.

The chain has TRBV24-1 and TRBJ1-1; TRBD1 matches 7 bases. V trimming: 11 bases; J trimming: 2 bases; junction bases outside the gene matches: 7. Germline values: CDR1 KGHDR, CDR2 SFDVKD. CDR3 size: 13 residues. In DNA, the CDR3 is TGTGCCAAAGGGGGCCCGAAAAACACTGAAGCTTTCTTT. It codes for CAKGGPKNTEAFF.

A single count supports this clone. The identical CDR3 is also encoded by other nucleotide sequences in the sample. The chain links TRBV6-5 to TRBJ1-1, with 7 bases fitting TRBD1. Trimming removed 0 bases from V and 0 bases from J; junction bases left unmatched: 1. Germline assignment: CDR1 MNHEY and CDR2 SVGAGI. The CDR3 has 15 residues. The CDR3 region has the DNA TGTGCCAGCAGTTACTCGGGACAGCTGAACACTGAAGCTTTCTTT. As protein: CASSYSGQLNTEAFF.

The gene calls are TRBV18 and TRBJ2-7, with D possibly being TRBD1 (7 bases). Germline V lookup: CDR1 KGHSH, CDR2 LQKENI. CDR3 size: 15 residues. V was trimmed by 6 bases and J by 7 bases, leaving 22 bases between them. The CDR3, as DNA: TGTGCCAGCTCCCCAGGGGGAGGTCGCCTAGGGGAGCAGTACTTC. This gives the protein CASSPGGGRLGEQYF.

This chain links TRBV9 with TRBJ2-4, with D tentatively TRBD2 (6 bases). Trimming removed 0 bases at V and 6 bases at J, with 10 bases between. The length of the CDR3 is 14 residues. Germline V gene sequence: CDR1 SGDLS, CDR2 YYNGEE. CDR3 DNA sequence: TGTGCCAGCAGCGTAGGGGGGACTGGAAACATTCAGTACTTC. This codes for CASSVGGTGNIQYF.

CDR3 protein: CASSDPGLSTDTQYF. In nucleotides, the CDR3 is TGTGCCAGCAGTGACCCAGGCCTTAGCACAGATACGCAGTATTTT. The chain carries TRBV2 and TRBJ2-3, with no clear D. CDR1 and CDR2 (germline): SNHLY, FYNNEI. The CDR3 totals 15 residues. V lost 3 bases, J lost 0 bases, and 10 bases lay in between.

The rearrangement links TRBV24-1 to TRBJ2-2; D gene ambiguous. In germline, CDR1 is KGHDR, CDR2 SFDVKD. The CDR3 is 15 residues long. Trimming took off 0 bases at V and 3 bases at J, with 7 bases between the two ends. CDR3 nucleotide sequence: TGTGCCACCAGTGATTTGCCGATAGACACCGGGGAGCTGTTTTTT. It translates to CATSDLPIDTGELFF.

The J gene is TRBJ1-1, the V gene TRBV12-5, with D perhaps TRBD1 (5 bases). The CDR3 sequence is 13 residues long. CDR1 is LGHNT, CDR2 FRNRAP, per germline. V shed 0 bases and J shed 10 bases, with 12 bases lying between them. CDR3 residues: CASGLVGRVGAFF. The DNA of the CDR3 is TGTGCTAGTGGTTTGGTGGGGCGCGTGGGAGCTTTCTTT.

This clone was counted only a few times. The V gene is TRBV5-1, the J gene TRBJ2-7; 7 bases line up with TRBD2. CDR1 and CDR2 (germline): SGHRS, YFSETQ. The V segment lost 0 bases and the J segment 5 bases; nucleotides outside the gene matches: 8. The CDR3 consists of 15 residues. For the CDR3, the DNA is TGCGCCAGCAGCTTGGGGAGCGGGGAATCCCACGAGCAGTACTTC. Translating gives CASSLGSGESHEQYF. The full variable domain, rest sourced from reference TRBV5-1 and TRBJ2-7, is KAGVTQTPRYLIKTRGQQVTLSCSPISGHRSVSWYQQTPGQGLQFLFEYFSETQRNKGNFPGRFSGRQFSNSRSEMNVSTLELGDSALYLCASSLGSGESHEQYFGPGTRLTVT.

The CDR3 nucleotides are TGTGCCAGCAGCTTAGCGCCGACAGGGGGTTCCGAGCAGTTCTTC. Translation: CASSLAPTGGSEQFF. This chain links TRBV7-8 with TRBJ2-1; 9 positions agree with TRBD1. After removal of 0 bases from V and 10 bases from J, the junction contained 7 bases not matched to a gene. Germline CDR1 is SGHVS and CDR2 is FQNEAQ. The CDR3 is 15 amino acids.